Included here is one T cell receptor beta chain sequence, with context. Its specific antigen is unknown. No base quality values were provided; no much bigger clone lies one nucleotide off. These data come from a study of blood T cell repertoires in COVID-19 (dated by TCRdb to about 2020). Notes on the research overall: Collaborator samples came from the United States, Italy and Spain and covered acute and convalescent phases of COVID-19. A de-identified subject ID, COVID-19 status, age in years and sex were almost always included in the sample metadata. The dataset comprised deeply sampled blood TCRbeta repertoires from subjects exposed to, actively infected with, or recovered from COVID-19. The repertoires were released in a freely available public database intended as a resource for research on the immune response to SARS-CoV-2. The prospective study material was composed of cDNA or gDNA derived from T cells, B-cell-depleted T cells, or PBMCs. The samples were drawn from two sources: the first 160 participants of the ongoing ImmuneRACE study, and over 950 subjects contributed by 6 global collaborators. Where available, HLA class I and class II types were obtained from metadata supplied by the sample provider rather than from assay-based typing.

The immunoSEQ Assay, a bias-controlled multiplex PCR, was used to amplify TCRbeta CDR3 regions from genomic DNA. The source study handled its data this way. The number of nucleated cells in each sample was estimated by amplification of reference gene primers within the assay. To quantify the absolute abundance of each unique TCRbeta CDR3 rearrangement, sequence reads were collapsed and filtered. For each sample, productive Simpson clonality was calculated by taking the square root of Simpson's diversity index across productive rearrangements. The immuneACCESS repertoire file appears here via TCRdb, limited to in-frame rearrangements. These files lack a portion of the clones; in checked studies, under half of the deficit traces to unresolved V genes, and the cause of the others is not known. That table furnishes V, J and clone size, whereas the DNA furnished D and trimming. The sample contains about 260,000 clones, 70% to 90% of them found a single time. The ten top clones hold 2% to 2.5% of the sample.

Each collaborating institution followed its own protocols to collect whole blood in K2EDTA tubes. Collaborator samples were shipped for TCRbeta analysis as frozen whole blood, isolated PBMCs, or DNA extracted from either sample type. The germline V and J ends show losses of 1 base and 4 bases respectively, and no gene match explains 6 bases of the junction. CDR1 and CDR2, looked up from the germline V gene, are SGHTA and FQGNSA. There are 15 amino acids in the CDR3, from cysteine to phenylalanine inclusive. Of all the DNA, just the CDR3 is kept, 45 bases in frame from base 1. Broader findings and caveats from the paper: How much clinical and demographic metadata was included differed by source and by participant, and the metadata was provided uncurated.

Source material: peripheral blood. The sequence came from a woman aged 45-59 years with acute or convalescent COVID-19. Here the chain combines TRBV7-2 and TRBJ1-2; 7 bases in the middle match TRBD1. The DNA reads as follows: TGTGCCAGCAGCTTAGGCCCTCAGGGGGGCTATGGCTACACCTTC. Translated, it gives CASSLGPQGGYGYTF.